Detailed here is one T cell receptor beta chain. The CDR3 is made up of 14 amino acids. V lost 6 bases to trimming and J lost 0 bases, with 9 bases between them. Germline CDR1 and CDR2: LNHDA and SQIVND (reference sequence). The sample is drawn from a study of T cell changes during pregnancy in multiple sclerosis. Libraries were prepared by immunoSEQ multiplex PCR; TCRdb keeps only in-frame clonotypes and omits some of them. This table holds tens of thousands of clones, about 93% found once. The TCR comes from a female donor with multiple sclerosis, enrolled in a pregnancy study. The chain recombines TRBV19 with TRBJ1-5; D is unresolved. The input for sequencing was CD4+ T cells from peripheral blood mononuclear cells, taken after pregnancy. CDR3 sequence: CASRDWHSNQPQHF. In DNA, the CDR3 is TGTGCCAGTAGAGACTGGCATAGCAATCAGCCCCAGCATTTT.